This T cell receptor beta chain was recovered during a study of early T cells in non-severe SARS-CoV-2 infection. Study results and limitations: Reliance on VDJdb matching favored anti-spike CD8 responses; private and CD4 specificities were missed.

Unique molecular identifiers were added to individual cDNA molecules. In TCRdb, the 5' RACE reads were re-called with MiXCR into one record per CDR3 protein. The sample lists roughly 70,000 distinct CDR3 sequences, about 12% occurring once. The CDR3 has 18 residues. From germline, CDR1 is SGHAT and CDR2 FQNNGV. Trimming took off 6 bases at V and 0 bases at J, with 18 bases between the two ends. This clonotype was detected many times. As yet, its antigen is unknown. The TCR sequence derives from an adult who was a healthcare worker with PCR-confirmed SARS-CoV-2 infection or an uninfected control (not recorded which). The J gene is TRBJ2-6, the V gene TRBV11-2; D gene ambiguous. The sample consisted of whole blood. The CDR3: CASRLRNQRTSGANVLTF. Here the CDR3 DNA reads TGTGCCAGCAGACTTAGGAACCAGAGGACCTCTGGGGCCAACGTCCTGACTTTC.